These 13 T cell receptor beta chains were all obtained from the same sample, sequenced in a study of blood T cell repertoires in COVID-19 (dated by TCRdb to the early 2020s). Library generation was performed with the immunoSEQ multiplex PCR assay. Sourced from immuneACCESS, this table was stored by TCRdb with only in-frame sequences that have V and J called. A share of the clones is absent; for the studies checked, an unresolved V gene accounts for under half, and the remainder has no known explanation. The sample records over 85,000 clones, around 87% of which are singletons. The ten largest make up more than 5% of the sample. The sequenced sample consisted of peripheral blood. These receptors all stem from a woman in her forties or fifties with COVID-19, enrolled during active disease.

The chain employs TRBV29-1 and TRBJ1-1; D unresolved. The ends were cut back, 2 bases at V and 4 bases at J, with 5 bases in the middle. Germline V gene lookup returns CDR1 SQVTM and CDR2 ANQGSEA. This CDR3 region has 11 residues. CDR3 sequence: CSVEHGTEAFF. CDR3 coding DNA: TGCAGCGTTGAACACGGCACTGAAGCTTTCTTT.

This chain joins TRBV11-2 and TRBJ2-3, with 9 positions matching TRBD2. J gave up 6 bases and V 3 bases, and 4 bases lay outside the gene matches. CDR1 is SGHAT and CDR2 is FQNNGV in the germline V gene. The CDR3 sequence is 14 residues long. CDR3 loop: CASSFSGGGDTQYF. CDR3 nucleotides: TGTGCCAGCAGCTTTAGCGGGGGAGGTGATACGCAGTATTTT.

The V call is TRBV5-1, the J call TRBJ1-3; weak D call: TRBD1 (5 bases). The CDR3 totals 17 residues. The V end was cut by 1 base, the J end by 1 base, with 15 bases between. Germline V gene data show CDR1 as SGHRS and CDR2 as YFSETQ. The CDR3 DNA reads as TGCGCCAGCAGCTTGTATGTAGGGGCAAGATCTGGAAACACCATATATTTT. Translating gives CASSLYVGARSGNTIYF.

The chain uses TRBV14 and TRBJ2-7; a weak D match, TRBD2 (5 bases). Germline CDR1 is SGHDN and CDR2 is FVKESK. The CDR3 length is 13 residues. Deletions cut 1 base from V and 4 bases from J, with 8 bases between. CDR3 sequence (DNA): TGTGCCAGCAGCCAAGGCGGGCAATACGAGCAGTACTTC. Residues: CASSQGGQYEQYF.

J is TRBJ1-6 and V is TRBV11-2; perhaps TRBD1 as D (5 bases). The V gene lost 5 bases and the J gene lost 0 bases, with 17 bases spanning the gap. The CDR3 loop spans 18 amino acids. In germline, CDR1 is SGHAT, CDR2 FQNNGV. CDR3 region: CASSLRPGGSSYNSPLHF. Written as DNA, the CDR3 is TGTGCCAGCAGCCTAAGACCCGGGGGAAGCTCCTATAATTCACCCCTCCACTTT.

CDR3: CASSRLGRGGEDTQYF. CDR3 bases: TGTGCCAGCAGCCGACTGGGTCGCGGGGGGGAAGATACGCAGTATTTT. V usage is TRBV7-3 and J usage is TRBJ2-3; 9 bases are shared with TRBD2. The length of the CDR3 is 16 residues. The J segment lost 5 bases and the V segment lost 5 bases, leaving 11 bases of the junction unmatched. Germline-derived CDR1 and CDR2 are SGHTA and FQGTGA.

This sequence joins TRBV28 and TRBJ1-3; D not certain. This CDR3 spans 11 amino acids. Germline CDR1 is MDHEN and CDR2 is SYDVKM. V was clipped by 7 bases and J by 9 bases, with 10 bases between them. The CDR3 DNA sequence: TGTGCCAGCACCCTTCTAGGCACCATATATTTT. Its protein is CASTLLGTIYF. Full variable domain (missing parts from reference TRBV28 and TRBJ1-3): DVKVTQSSRYLVKRTGEKVFLECVQDMDHENMFWYRQDPGLGLRLIYFSYDVKMKEKGDIPEGYSVSREKKERFSLILESASTNQTSMYLCASTLLGTIYFGEGSWLTVV.

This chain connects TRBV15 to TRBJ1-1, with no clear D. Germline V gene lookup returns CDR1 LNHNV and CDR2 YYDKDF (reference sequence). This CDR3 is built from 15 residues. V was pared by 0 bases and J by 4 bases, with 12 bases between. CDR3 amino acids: CATSRERVRGTEAFF. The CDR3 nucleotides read TGTGCCACCAGCAGAGAGAGGGTCCGGGGCACTGAAGCTTTCTTT.

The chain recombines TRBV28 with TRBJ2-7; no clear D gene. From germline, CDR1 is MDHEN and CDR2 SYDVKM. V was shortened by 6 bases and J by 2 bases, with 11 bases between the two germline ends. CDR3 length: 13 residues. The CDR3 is CASREYAAYEQYF. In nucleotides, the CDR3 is TGTGCCAGCAGGGAGTACGCGGCCTACGAGCAGTACTTC.

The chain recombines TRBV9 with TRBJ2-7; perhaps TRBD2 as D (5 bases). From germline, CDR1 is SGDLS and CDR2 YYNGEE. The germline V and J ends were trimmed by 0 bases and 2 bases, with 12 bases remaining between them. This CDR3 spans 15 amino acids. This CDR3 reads CASSVGQEGAYEQYF. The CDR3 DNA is TGTGCCAGCAGCGTAGGTCAAGAGGGAGCCTACGAGCAGTACTTC.

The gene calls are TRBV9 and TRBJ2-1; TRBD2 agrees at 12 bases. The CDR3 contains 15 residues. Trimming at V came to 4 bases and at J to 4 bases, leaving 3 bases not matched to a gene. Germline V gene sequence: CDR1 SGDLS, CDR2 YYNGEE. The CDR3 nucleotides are TGTGCCAGCAGCTCCGGGACTAGCGGGTACAATGAGCAGTTCTTC. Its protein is CASSSGTSGYNEQFF.

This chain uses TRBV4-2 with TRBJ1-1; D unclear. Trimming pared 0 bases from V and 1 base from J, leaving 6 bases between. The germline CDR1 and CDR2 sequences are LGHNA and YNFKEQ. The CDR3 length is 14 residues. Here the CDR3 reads CASSQEAGNTEAFF. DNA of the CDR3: TGTGCCAGCAGCCAAGAGGCAGGGAACACTGAAGCTTTCTTT.

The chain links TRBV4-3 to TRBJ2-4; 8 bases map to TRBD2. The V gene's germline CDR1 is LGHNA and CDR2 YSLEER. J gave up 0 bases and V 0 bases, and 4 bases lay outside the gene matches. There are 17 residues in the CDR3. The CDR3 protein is CASSQDGGVGAKNIQYF. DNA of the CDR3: TGCGCCAGCAGCCAAGACGGGGGGGTCGGAGCCAAAAACATTCAGTACTTC.